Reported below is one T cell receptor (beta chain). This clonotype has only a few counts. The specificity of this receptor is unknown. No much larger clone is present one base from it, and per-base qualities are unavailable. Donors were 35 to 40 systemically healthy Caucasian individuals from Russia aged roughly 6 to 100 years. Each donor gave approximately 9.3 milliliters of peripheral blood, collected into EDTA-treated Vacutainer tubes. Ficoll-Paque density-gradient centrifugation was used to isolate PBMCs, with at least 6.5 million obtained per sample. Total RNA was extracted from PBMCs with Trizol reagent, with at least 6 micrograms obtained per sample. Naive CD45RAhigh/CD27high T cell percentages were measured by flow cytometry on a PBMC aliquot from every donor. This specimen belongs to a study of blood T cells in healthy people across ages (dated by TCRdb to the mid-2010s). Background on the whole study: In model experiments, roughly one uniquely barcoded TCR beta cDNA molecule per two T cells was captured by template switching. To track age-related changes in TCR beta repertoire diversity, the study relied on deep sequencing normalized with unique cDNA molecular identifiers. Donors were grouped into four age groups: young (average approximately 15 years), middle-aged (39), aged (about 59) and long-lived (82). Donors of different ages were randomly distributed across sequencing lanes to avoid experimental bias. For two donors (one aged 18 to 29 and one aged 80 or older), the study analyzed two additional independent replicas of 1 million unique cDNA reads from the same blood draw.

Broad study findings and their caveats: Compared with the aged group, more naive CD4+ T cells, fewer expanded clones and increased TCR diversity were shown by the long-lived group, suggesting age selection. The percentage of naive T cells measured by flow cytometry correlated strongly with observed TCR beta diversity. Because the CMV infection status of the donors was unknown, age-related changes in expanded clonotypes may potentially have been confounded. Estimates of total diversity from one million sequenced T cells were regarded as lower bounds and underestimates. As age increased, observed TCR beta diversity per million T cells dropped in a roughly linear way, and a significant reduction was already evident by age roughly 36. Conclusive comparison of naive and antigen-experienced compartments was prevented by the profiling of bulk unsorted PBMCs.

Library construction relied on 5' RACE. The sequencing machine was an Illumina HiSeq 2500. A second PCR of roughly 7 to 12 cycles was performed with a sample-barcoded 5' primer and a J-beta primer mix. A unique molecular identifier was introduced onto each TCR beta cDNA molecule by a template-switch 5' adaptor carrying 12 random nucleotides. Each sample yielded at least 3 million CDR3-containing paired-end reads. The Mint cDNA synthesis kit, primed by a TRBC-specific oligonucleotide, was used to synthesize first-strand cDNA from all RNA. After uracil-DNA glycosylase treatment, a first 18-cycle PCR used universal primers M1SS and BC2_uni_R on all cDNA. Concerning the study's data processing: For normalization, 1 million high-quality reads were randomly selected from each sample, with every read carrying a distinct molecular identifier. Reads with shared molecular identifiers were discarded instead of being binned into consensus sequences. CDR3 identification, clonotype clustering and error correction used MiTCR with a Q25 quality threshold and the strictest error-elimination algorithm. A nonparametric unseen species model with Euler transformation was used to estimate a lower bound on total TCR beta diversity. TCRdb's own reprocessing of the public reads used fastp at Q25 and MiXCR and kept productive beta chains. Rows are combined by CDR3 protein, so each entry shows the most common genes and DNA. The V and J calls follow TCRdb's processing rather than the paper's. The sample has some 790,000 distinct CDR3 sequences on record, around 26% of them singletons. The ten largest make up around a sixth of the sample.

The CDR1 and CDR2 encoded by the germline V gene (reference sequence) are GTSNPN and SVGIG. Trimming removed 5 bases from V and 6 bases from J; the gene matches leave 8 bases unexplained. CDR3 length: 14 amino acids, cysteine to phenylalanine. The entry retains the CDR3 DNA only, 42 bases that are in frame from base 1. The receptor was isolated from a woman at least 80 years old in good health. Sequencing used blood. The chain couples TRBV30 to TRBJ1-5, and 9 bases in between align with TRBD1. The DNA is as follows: TGTGCCTGGCAGACAGGGGGACCAAGTCAGCCCCAGCATTTT. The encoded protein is CAWQTGGPSQPQHF.